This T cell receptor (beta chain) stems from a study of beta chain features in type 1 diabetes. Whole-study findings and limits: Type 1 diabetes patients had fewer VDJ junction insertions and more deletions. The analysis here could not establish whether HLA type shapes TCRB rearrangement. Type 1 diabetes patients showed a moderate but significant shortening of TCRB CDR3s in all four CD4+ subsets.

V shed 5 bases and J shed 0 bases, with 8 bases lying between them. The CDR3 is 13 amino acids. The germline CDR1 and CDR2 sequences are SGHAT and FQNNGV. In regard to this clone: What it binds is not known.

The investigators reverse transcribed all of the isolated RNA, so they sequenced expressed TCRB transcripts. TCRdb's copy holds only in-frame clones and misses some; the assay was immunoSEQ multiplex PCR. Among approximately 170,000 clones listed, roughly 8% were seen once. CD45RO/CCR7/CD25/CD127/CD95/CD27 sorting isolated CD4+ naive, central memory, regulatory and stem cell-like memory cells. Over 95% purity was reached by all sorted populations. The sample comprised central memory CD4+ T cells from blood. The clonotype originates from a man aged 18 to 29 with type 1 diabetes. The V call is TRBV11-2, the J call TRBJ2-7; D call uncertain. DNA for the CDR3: TGTGCCAGCAGCGCACAGTACTCCTACGAGCAGTACTTC. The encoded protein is CASSAQYSYEQYF.